Listed below are T cell receptor beta chains from one sample, sequenced in a study of radiotherapy plus CTLA-4 blockade in lung cancer. Sequencing was performed with immunoSEQ multiplex PCR; in TCRdb, only in-frame clones are kept and a portion is missing. The profile shows roughly 120,000 clones, about four fifths of them singletons. The sample in question was peripheral blood, obtained from a patient treated with radiotherapy plus ipilimumab. These receptors all come from a human donor with non-small cell lung cancer who had a partial response to radiotherapy plus ipilimumab. CDR3s include the opening cysteine and the closing phenylalanine or tryptophan. The D gene is left open where the match is weak. Rows give clone size only sometimes, using once, few, many, or a class for an expanded clone.

V	D	J	size	CDR3
TRBV10-2	TRBD1	TRBJ2-1	-	CASSVRQGQAYNEQFF
TRBV30	-	TRBJ1-5	few	CAWSPQDQPQHF
TRBV28	TRBD1	TRBJ1-2	-	CASSLVRGKSNYGYTF
TRBV28	-	TRBJ1-3	few	CATTRVAGNTIYF
TRBV5-1	-	TRBJ1-2	-	CASSLEGFRGYTF
TRBV2	TRBD2	TRBJ2-1	-	CASRLAGNNEQFF
TRBV27	-	TRBJ1-2	-	CASSHIANREHYGYTF
TRBV5-1	TRBD1	TRBJ1-1	-	CASSSGDRVSTEAFF
TRBV19	-	TRBJ1-5	many	CASEGLTNQPQHF
TRBV6-5	-	TRBJ2-1	-	CASSYNLAGLYNEQFF
TRBV5-1	-	TRBJ2-7	-	CASSLGEDQQYF
TRBV18	TRBD1	TRBJ1-2	-	CASSPGQGTYGYTF
TRBV10-3	TRBD2	TRBJ2-2	few	CAISERSGTTGGELFF
TRBV10-3	TRBD2	TRBJ2-5	-	CAISDGLAGGEETQYF
TRBV19	TRBD1	TRBJ1-2	-	CASRTPGQVTYGYTF
TRBV11-2	TRBD2	TRBJ2-7	-	CASSLDHWRGRSSYEQYF
TRBV7-2	-	TRBJ1-2	-	CASSSKPGDTSGYTF